Listed below are T cell receptor beta chains from one sample, sequenced in a study of control samples from healthy donors and cancer patients. Profiled with immunoSEQ multiplex PCR; TCRdb holds only in-frame clones, not every one. The sample consists of about 410,000 clones, around 90% of them appearing once. Sequenced sample: PBMCs. The receptors derive from a man between 35 and 55 years old with head and neck cancer. The CDR3 runs from the conserved cysteine through the conserved F or W.

v_gene: TRBV6-5; j_gene: TRBJ2-5; CDR3aa: CASRASEETQYF
v_gene: TRBV24-1; j_gene: TRBJ2-3; CDR3aa: CATSDMNTQYF
v_gene: TRBV24-1; j_gene: TRBJ2-3; CDR3aa: CATSATGASTDTQYF
v_gene: TRBV7-9; j_gene: TRBJ1-1; CDR3aa: CASGQGLNTEAFF
v_gene: TRBV11-1; j_gene: TRBJ2-7; CDR3aa: CASSLVAGVTYEQYF
v_gene: TRBV9; j_gene: TRBJ2-7; CDR3aa: CASSVRGKGDEQYF
v_gene: TRBV27; j_gene: TRBJ2-7; CDR3aa: CASSLFASGSNEQYF
v_gene: TRBV6-2/TRBV6-3; j_gene: TRBJ1-2; CDR3aa: CASSYQSLNGYTF
v_gene: TRBV5-6; j_gene: TRBJ1-1; CDR3aa: CASSSPWGTGGNTEAFF
v_gene: TRBV10-1; j_gene: TRBJ2-5; CDR3aa: CASAWGLETQYF
v_gene: TRBV7-8; j_gene: TRBJ1-2; CDR3aa: CASSPGGGVNYGYTF
v_gene: TRBV7-9; j_gene: TRBJ1-1; CDR3aa: CASSLVAENTEAFF
v_gene: TRBV5-5; j_gene: TRBJ2-7; CDR3aa: CASSFAGSPLRDEQYF
v_gene: TRBV12-3/TRBV12-4; j_gene: TRBJ2-5; CDR3aa: CASSFGGQLTQYF
v_gene: TRBV24-1; j_gene: TRBJ1-6; CDR3aa: CATSDLEDSHNSPLHF
v_gene: TRBV25-1; j_gene: TRBJ1-6; CDR3aa: CASSVDRVRRDSPLHF
v_gene: TRBV19; j_gene: TRBJ1-3; CDR3aa: CASKEYSFLSGNTIYF
v_gene: TRBV13; j_gene: TRBJ2-4; CDR3aa: CASSQGPTSGSLVEDIQYF
v_gene: TRBV5-1; j_gene: TRBJ1-5; CDR3aa: CASSLGGGQPQHF
v_gene: TRBV6-2/TRBV6-3; j_gene: TRBJ1-4; CDR3aa: CASSPGTAGLGLGEKLFF
v_gene: TRBV6-1; j_gene: TRBJ1-5; CDR3aa: CASSEALRPGTGASWPQHF
v_gene: TRBV27; j_gene: TRBJ1-1; CDR3aa: CASSLLGTVTEAFF
v_gene: TRBV28; j_gene: TRBJ2-7; CDR3aa: CASSPNGLVGGLF
v_gene: TRBV6-5; j_gene: TRBJ2-2; CDR3aa: CASNPPGHLTGELFF
v_gene: TRBV28; j_gene: TRBJ1-4; CDR3aa: CASRHTVNEKLFF
v_gene: TRBV14; j_gene: TRBJ1-6; CDR3aa: CASSQADSYNSPLHF
v_gene: TRBV28; j_gene: TRBJ1-4; CDR3aa: CASSPLAGPATNEKLFF
v_gene: TRBV28; j_gene: TRBJ2-1; CDR3aa: CASSSPGLKRGGDEQFF
v_gene: TRBV2; j_gene: TRBJ2-5; CDR3aa: CASSGPAGGSHQETQYF
v_gene: TRBV10-3; j_gene: TRBJ2-7; CDR3aa: CAIRRGEAEQYF
v_gene: TRBV11-2; j_gene: TRBJ1-1; CDR3aa: CASSPGQGAAEAFF
v_gene: TRBV12-5; j_gene: TRBJ1-4; CDR3aa: CASGLPPGGEKLFF
v_gene: TRBV27; j_gene: TRBJ1-1; CDR3aa: CASSSPTLNTEAFF
v_gene: TRBV7-2; j_gene: TRBJ2-3; CDR3aa: CASSLVSSGAKDTQYF
v_gene: TRBV14; j_gene: TRBJ2-6; CDR3aa: CASSQLSGSGANVLTF
v_gene: TRBV2; j_gene: TRBJ1-5; CDR3aa: CASSVRTDSNQPQHF
v_gene: TRBV30; j_gene: TRBJ1-2; CDR3aa: CAWSVKGLGYGYTF
v_gene: TRBV27; j_gene: TRBJ2-3; CDR3aa: CASSWLPPAADTQYF
v_gene: TRBV10-1; j_gene: TRBJ2-1; CDR3aa: CASSAIGAASYNEQFF
v_gene: TRBV5-6; j_gene: TRBJ1-5; CDR3aa: CASSLALGEGNQPQHF
v_gene: TRBV6-2/TRBV6-3; j_gene: TRBJ1-1; CDR3aa: CASSSQVNTEAFF
v_gene: TRBV7-8; j_gene: TRBJ1-1; CDR3aa: CASTPAGTEAFF
v_gene: TRBV2; j_gene: TRBJ2-4; CDR3aa: CASREQGTQYF